A selection of T cell receptor beta chains follows, all from one sample in a study of T cell responses to AZD1222 COVID-19 vaccine. Clones were sequenced by immunoSEQ multiplex PCR, and TCRdb holds only the in-frame ones, with some missing. Of 150,000 to 200,000 clones detected, more than 75% appear once; the ten largest clones hold 26%. The sequencing here drew on peripheral blood, taken 28 days after the second AZD1222 dose. The source is an adult who received the AZD1222 COVID-19 vaccine. Each CDR3 is given with its conserved first and last residue. A D gene is named only where the DNA matches it firmly. Clone size is not always given. Where it is, it says once, few, many or a class for expanded clones.

>NA|TRBJ2-2|NA|TRBV5-4
CASSGRDGPTGELFF
TGTGCCAGCAGCGGTAGGGACGGCCCCACCGGGGAGCTGTTTTTT
>NA|TRBJ1-2|NA|TRBV5-6
CASSFERITNYGYTF
TGTGCCAGCAGCTTTGAACGGATTACTAACTATGGCTACACCTTC
>NA|TRBJ2-1|TRBD2|TRBV7-9
CASSLLAGVGNEQFF
TGTGCCAGCAGCTTACTAGCGGGAGTGGGGAATGAGCAGTTCTTC
>NA|TRBJ2-3|NA|TRBV7-2
CASSRSGLTDTQYF
TGTGCCAGCAGCCGGAGCGGCCTCACAGATACGCAGTATTTT
>NA|TRBJ1-6|NA|TRBV11-2
CASSLEFAGLYNSPLHF
TGTGCCAGCAGCTTAGAATTTGCAGGGCTCTATAATTCACCCCTCCACTTT
>NA|TRBJ1-6|NA|TRBV6-5
CASSSTGPRAPLHF
TGTGCCAGCAGTTCCACGGGACCTCGTGCACCCCTCCACTTT
>once|TRBJ2-3|TRBD2|TRBV6-5
CASSYSSGRGDTQYF
TGTGCCAGCAGTTACTCGAGCGGGAGAGGTGATACGCAGTATTTT
>NA|TRBJ2-7|TRBD2|TRBV4-1
CASSLSVGAGEAYEQYF
TGCGCCAGCAGCCTTTCCGTTGGAGCGGGAGAGGCCTACGAGCAGTACTTC
>NA|TRBJ2-1|TRBD2|TRBV9
CASSVTTSGRYNEQFF
TGTGCCAGCAGCGTCACGACTAGCGGACGCTACAATGAGCAGTTCTTC
>NA|TRBJ2-1|TRBD2|TRBV19
CASHREAGAYNEQFF
TGTGCCAGCCACAGAGAAGCGGGAGCCTACAATGAGCAGTTCTTC
>few|TRBJ2-3|TRBD1|TRBV7-2
CASSFTGGTDTQYF
TGTGCCAGCAGCTTCACAGGGGGCACAGATACGCAGTATTTT
>NA|TRBJ1-5|NA|TRBV24-1
CATSDTGGASNQPQHF
TGTGCCACCAGTGATACCGGGGGGGCCAGCAATCAGCCCCAGCATTTT
>NA|TRBJ2-5|TRBD2|TRBV15
CATSRDRGEETQYF
TGTGCCACCAGCAGAGATCGGGGGGAAGAGACCCAGTACTTC
>NA|TRBJ1-3|TRBD1|TRBV29-1
CSVRDSSGNTIYF
TGCAGCGTTAGGGACAGCTCTGGAAACACCATATATTTT
>NA|TRBJ1-1|NA|TRBV11-3
CASSSQNTEAFF
TGTGCCAGCAGCTCCCAGAACACTGAAGCTTTCTTT
>NA|TRBJ2-1|NA|TRBV27
CASRPPSEQFF
TGTGCCAGCCGTCCCCCTTCGGAGCAGTTCTTC
>NA|TRBJ2-1|NA|TRBV9
CASSVDLAREPREQFF
TGTGCCAGCAGCGTAGACCTAGCGCGAGAACCTCGGGAGCAGTTCTTC
>NA|TRBJ1-3|NA|TRBV7-9
CASSFATISGNTIYF
TGTGCCAGCAGCTTTGCGACTATCTCTGGAAACACCATATATTTT
>once|TRBJ2-1|NA|TRBV10-3
CAISARGAPTYNEQFF
TGTGCCATCAGTGCCCGTGGGGCCCCGACCTACAATGAGCAGTTCTTC
>NA|TRBJ2-1|NA|TRBV27
CASSLGPSSYNEQFF
TGTGCCAGCAGTTTAGGCCCAAGCTCCTACAATGAGCAGTTCTTC
>NA|TRBJ1-2|TRBD1|TRBV6-5
CASSLQGDYGYTF
TGTGCCAGCAGTCTTCAGGGGGACTATGGCTACACCTTC
>NA|TRBJ2-1|TRBD2|TRBV28
CASPRGLAGEGSGNEQFF
TGTGCCAGCCCTCGTGGGCTAGCGGGAGAAGGGTCGGGGAATGAGCAGTTCTTC
>NA|TRBJ1-2|NA|TRBV28
CASSPRREPYGYTF
TGTGCCAGCAGCCCCAGACGGGAGCCCTATGGCTACACCTTC
>NA|TRBJ1-2|TRBD1|TRBV28
CASSLGQGARDYGYTF
TGTGCCAGCAGTTTGGGACAGGGGGCACGGGACTATGGCTACACCTTC
>few|TRBJ2-7|NA|TRBV10-3
CAISESAGLYEQYF
TGTGCCATCAGTGAGTCGGCCGGCCTCTACGAGCAGTACTTC
>NA|TRBJ2-1|NA|TRBV30
CACSPSSSYNEQFF
TGTGCCTGCTCACCGTCAAGCTCCTACAATGAGCAGTTCTTC
>NA|TRBJ1-2|NA|TRBV6-1
CASSGSLVRSYGYTF
TGTGCCAGCAGTGGATCCCTAGTCCGAAGCTATGGCTACACCTTC
>NA|TRBJ2-2|TRBD2|TRBV11-2
CASSLVGAGAVTGELFF
TGTGCCAGCAGCTTAGTCGGAGCGGGAGCGGTCACCGGGGAGCTGTTTTTT
>NA|TRBJ1-5|NA|TRBV6-6
CASKSLGSSNQPQHF
TGTGCCAGCAAGTCCCTAGGGTCGAGCAATCAGCCCCAGCATTTT
>NA|TRBJ2-1|NA|TRBV7-2
CASSSSAAKRDEQFF
TGTGCCAGCAGCTCGTCAGCGGCCAAAAGGGATGAGCAGTTCTTC
>NA|TRBJ1-2|NA|TRBV20-1
CSARRVRGYTF
TGCAGTGCTAGAAGGGTGCGGGGCTACACCTTC
>NA|TRBJ1-1|TRBD1|TRBV30
CAWSAKQGIGTEAFF
TGTGCCTGGAGTGCTAAACAGGGGATTGGGACTGAAGCTTTCTTT
>NA|TRBJ1-2|TRBD1|TRBV2
CASSEAGQGTSGYTF
TGTGCCAGCAGTGAAGCGGGACAGGGTACATCTGGCTACACCTTC
>NA|TRBJ2-1|TRBD1|TRBV28
CASSLERQGRHNEQFF
TGTGCCAGCAGTTTGGAACGACAGGGGAGGCACAATGAGCAGTTCTTC
>NA|TRBJ1-1|NA|TRBV30
CAWSVSGGNTEAFF
TGTGCCTGGAGTGTCAGCGGGGGGAACACTGAAGCTTTCTTT
>NA|TRBJ2-7|TRBD1|TRBV29-1
CSVWDRGRYEQYF
TGCAGCGTGTGGGACAGGGGTCGGTACGAGCAGTACTTC
>NA|TRBJ1-5|NA|TRBV2
CASSVLRSNQPQHF
TGTGCCAGCAGTGTATTACGTAGCAATCAGCCCCAGCATTTT
>NA|TRBJ2-1|NA|TRBV25-1
CASSVVSEQFF
TGTGCCAGCAGTGTAGTGTCTGAGCAGTTCTTC
>once|TRBJ2-3|NA|TRBV5-6
CASSARIDTQYF
TGTGCCAGCAGCGCCCGGATAGATACGCAGTATTTT
>NA|TRBJ1-2|NA|TRBV28
CASSLRRWEGNYGYTF
TGTGCCAGCAGTTTAAGAAGGTGGGAGGGGAACTATGGCTACACCTTC
>NA|TRBJ2-1|TRBD1|TRBV18
CASSPYRAGGGHEQFF
TGTGCCAGCTCACCATATCGGGCAGGGGGCGGGCATGAGCAGTTCTTC
>NA|TRBJ1-1|NA|TRBV2
CASSAGLNTEAFF
TGTGCCAGCAGTGCCGGGTTGAACACTGAAGCTTTCTTT
>NA|TRBJ2-1|TRBD2|TRBV7-3
CASSLTGLARDYNEQFF
TGTGCCAGCAGCTTAACGGGACTAGCGAGAGACTACAATGAGCAGTTCTTC
>few|TRBJ1-5|NA|TRBV7-2
CASSPPGNDRPQHF
TGTGCCAGCAGCCCGCCAGGGAATGATAGGCCCCAGCATTTT
>few|TRBJ2-7|TRBD2|TRBV5-4
CASSPSASSGIKYEQYF
TGTGCCAGCAGCCCATCTGCATCTAGCGGGATTAAATACGAGCAGTACTTC
>NA|TRBJ1-6|NA|TRBV4-3
CASSQDGGGAHSPLHF
TGCGCCAGCAGCCAAGATGGGGGGGGCGCTCATTCACCCCTCCACTTT
>NA|TRBJ2-7|NA|TRBV6-5
CASSYLQQGSPYEQYF
TGTGCCAGCAGTTACCTCCAGCAGGGCTCCCCCTACGAGCAGTACTTC
>NA|TRBJ2-1|TRBD2|TRBV7-3
CASSSRTSGGNEQFF
TGTGCCAGCAGCTCGAGGACTAGCGGGGGGAATGAGCAGTTCTTC
>NA|TRBJ1-5|NA|TRBV27
CASNPDGTPSNQPQHF
TGTGCCAGCAATCCGGACGGAACTCCTAGCAATCAGCCCCAGCATTTT
>NA|TRBJ2-3|TRBD1|TRBV2
CASSQQGADTQYF
TGTGCCAGCAGTCAGCAGGGGGCGGATACGCAGTATTTT
>NA|TRBJ2-7|TRBD1|TRBV28
CASSYGTGVGYF
TGTGCCAGCAGTTACGGGACAGGGGTGGGATACTTC
>NA|TRBJ2-5|NA|TRBV7-2
CASSLAGAALPQETQYF
TGTGCCAGCAGCTTAGCAGGGGCGGCACTCCCCCAAGAGACCCAGTACTTC
>NA|TRBJ2-7|NA|TRBV18
CASSPPIRASSYEQYF
TGTGCCAGCTCACCACCCATCAGGGCAAGCTCCTACGAGCAGTACTTC
>NA|TRBJ2-7|TRBD2|TRBV25-1
CASREGTSGRACHEQYF
TGTGCCAGCAGAGAGGGGACTAGCGGGAGGGCCTGCCACGAGCAGTACTTC
>NA|TRBJ2-3|NA|TRBV6-5
CATYRSSTDTQYF
TGTGCCACCTACAGGTCTAGCACAGATACGCAGTATTTT
>NA|TRBJ2-7|NA|TRBV25-1
CASSGRDTAYEQYF
TGTGCCAGCAGTGGTCGGGACACCGCCTACGAGCAGTACTTC
>NA|TRBJ2-7|NA|TRBV30
CAWRGVKDPPYEQYF
TGTGCCTGGAGAGGGGTGAAGGATCCTCCCTACGAGCAGTACTTC